This TCR beta chain was observed in a study of siplizumab effects on memory and regulatory T cells. Remarks on this clone: Its antigen is not identified.

Study results and limitations: Under siplizumab, an average around 68% of mappable alloreactive CD4+ clones were Treg-derived, compared with approximately 27% in controls. Naive T cells appeared more varied than memory cells and looked like key alloresponse contributors. Among alloreactive clones, only a minor fraction mapped to unstimulated subsets.

Assays were performed on approximately 100,000 TCR templates per sample. Some clones are missing from TCRdb's copy, which holds only in-frame ones; the method was immunoSEQ multiplex PCR. The profile shows around 97,000 clones, 85% to 95% of them singletons. From germline, CDR1 is MNHNS and CDR2 SASEGT. This CDR3 contains 14 residues. V lost 8 bases to trimming and J lost 0 bases, with 10 bases between them. The chain couples TRBV6-1 to TRBJ2-2; D is possibly TRBD2 (5 bases). The sequence came from a human donor in good health. Material for sequencing was non-Treg CD4+ T cells sorted from blood. CDR3 DNA sequence: TGTGCCAGCGTCACGGGAACGAACACCGGGGAGCTGTTTTTT. Its protein is CASVTGTNTGELFF.